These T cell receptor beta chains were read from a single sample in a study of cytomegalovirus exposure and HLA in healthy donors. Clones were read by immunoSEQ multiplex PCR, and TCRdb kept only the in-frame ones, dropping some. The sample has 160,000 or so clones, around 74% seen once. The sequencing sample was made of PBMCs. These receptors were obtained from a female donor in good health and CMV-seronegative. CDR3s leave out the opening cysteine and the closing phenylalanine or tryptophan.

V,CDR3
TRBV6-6,ASSKLTGELF
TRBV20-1,SARERYEQY
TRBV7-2,ASSPYLNTEAF
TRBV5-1,ASSPGQVYGYT
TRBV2,ASSEAGGTPRDEQY
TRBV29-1,SVEDQTGATGELF
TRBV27,ASSSQGLAAYEQY
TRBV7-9,ASSRTSGSTDEQF
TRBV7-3,ASSPHNAGPVGAREQY
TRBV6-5,ASGRGSSNQPQH
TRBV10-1,ASSEVVAGGKEETQY
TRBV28,ASILGLNNQPQH
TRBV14,ASSPVIARERY
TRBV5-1,ASSFGGGGTDTQY
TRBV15,ATSREIRRSGDNTGELF
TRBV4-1,ASSQARGGTEAF